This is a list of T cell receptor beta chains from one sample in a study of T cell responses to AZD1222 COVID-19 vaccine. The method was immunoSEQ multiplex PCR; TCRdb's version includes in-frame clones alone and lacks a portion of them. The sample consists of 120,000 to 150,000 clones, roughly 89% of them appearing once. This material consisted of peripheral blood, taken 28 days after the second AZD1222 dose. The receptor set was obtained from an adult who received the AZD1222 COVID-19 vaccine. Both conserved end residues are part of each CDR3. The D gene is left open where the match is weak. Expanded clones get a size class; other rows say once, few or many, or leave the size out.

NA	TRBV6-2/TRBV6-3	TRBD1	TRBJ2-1	TGTGCCAGCAGTTACTCGGGACAGGGGGTAAACAATGAGCAGTTCTTC	CASSYSGQGVNNEQFF
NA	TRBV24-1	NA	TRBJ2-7	TGTGCCACCAGTGATTTTATAGGGGAGCAGTACTTC	CATSDFIGEQYF
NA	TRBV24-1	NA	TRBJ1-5	TGTGCCACCAGTGACAGCGTCAATCAGCCCCAGCATTTT	CATSDSVNQPQHF
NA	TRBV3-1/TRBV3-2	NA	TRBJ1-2	TGTGCCAGCAGCCCTCAGACCGAAAACTATGGCTACACCTTC	CASSPQTENYGYTF
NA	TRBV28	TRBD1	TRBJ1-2	TGTGCCAGCAGGGTGACAGGGGGCTATGGCTACACCTTC	CASRVTGGYGYTF
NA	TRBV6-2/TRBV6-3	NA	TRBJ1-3	TGTGCCAGCAGTTACTCTGTGGCTAGAGACACCATATATTTT	CASSYSVARDTIYF
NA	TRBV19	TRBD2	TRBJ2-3	TGTGCCAGTAGCCTGACTAGCGGGAGAGCAGATACGCAGTATTTT	CASSLTSGRADTQYF
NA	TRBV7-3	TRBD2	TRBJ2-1	TGTGCCAGCAGCCCCTCAGGGAAGACTAGCGGGAGAGGGTCCTACAATGAGCAGTTCTTC	CASSPSGKTSGRGSYNEQFF
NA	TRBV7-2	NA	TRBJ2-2	TGTGCCAGCAGCTTAAACGTGGGAGCAGCCGGGGAGCTGTTTTTT	CASSLNVGAAGELFF
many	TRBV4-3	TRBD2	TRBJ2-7	TGCGCCAGCAGCCAAGATTGGTCTAGCGGCACCCGTATGGAGCAGTACTTC	CASSQDWSSGTRMEQYF
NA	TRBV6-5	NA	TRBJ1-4	TGTGCCAGCAGCAGACAGGATAATGAAAAACTGTTTTTT	CASSRQDNEKLFF
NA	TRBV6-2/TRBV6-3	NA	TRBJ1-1	TGTGCCAGCAGTAGACAGACACCAGACACTGAAGCTTTCTTT	CASSRQTPDTEAFF
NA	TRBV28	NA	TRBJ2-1	TGTGCCAGCAGCGCTAGCGGAGGGGGGTACAATGAGCAGTTCTTC	CASSASGGGYNEQFF
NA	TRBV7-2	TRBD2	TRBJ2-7	TGTGCCAGCAGCTTAATGGGACTAGCAAGACGCCTTTCCTACGAGCAGTACTTC	CASSLMGLARRLSYEQYF
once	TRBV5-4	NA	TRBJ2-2	TGTGCCAGCAGCTTGGACTTTACGAACACCGGGGAGCTGTTTTTT	CASSLDFTNTGELFF
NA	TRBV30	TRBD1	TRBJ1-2	TGTGCCTGGGCGCTAGGACAGGGTATCTATGGCTACACCTTC	CAWALGQGIYGYTF
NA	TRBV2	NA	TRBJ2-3	TGTGCCAGCAGTGTGGGGTATCTACTCGCGGATACGCAGTATTTT	CASSVGYLLADTQYF
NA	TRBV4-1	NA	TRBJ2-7	TGCGCCAGCAGCCAAGATCTCTACGAGCAGTACTTC	CASSQDLYEQYF
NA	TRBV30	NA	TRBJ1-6	TGTGCCTGGAGTGTCGTTGGGGATACCAATTCACCCCTCCACTTT	CAWSVVGDTNSPLHF
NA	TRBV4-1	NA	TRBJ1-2	TGCGCCAGCAGCCAAGATCCCCTAGGGACGGTGTATGGCTACACCTTC	CASSQDPLGTVYGYTF
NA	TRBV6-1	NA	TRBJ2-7	TGTGCCAGCAGTGAACGGGCAGGGGAAAACGAGCAGTACTTC	CASSERAGENEQYF
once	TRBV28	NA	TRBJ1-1	TGTGCCAGCAGCCCAGCGGGCTGGGATTTCACTGAAGCTTTCTTT	CASSPAGWDFTEAFF
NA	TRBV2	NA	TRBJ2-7	TGTGCCAGCAGTGACATCCCGTTAGACCAGGCATACGAGCAGTACTTC	CASSDIPLDQAYEQYF
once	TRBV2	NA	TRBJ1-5	TGTGCCAGCAGTATGGGACCCCCGGCGCCCCAGCATTTT	CASSMGPPAPQHF
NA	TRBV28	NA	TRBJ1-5	TGTGCCAGCAGTTTATTTAGAGCCAGGGAAAGACAGCCCCAGCATTTT	CASSLFRARERQPQHF
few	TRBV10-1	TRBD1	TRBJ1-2	TGCGCCAGCAGTCCGGGGACAGGGTCTAGCTTTGGAGGCTACACCTTC	CASSPGTGSSFGGYTF
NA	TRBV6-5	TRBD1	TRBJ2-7	TGTGCCAGCAGTTGGTCCTCGACAGGGGCGGGCTACGAGCAGTACTTC	CASSWSSTGAGYEQYF
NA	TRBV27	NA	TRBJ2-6	TGTGCCAGCAGGGGGCTCGGGGCCAACGTCCTGACTTTC	CASRGLGANVLTF
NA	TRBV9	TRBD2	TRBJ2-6	TGTGCCAGCAGCGTAGGGGCGGGGGCTGGGGCCAACGTCCTGACTTTC	CASSVGAGAGANVLTF
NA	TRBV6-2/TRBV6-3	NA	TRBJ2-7	TGTGCCAGCAGTTACGCCCCCGAGGGAAGCTCCTACGAGCAGTACTTC	CASSYAPEGSSYEQYF
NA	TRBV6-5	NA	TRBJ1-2	TGTGCCAGCAGTCCCCCGGGACTTCGTAATGGCTACACCTTC	CASSPPGLRNGYTF
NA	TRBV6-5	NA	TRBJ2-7	TGTGCCAGCAGTTACTCGAGGATCAGGACGTACGAGCAGTACTTC	CASSYSRIRTYEQYF
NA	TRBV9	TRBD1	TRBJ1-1	TGTGCCAGCAGCGTAGATGGCAGGGGGGCTGAAGCTTTCTTT	CASSVDGRGAEAFF
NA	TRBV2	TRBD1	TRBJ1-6	TGTGCCAGCAGCCGGACAGGACGATCACCCCTCCACTTT	CASSRTGRSPLHF
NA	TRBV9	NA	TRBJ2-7	TGTGCCAGCAGCGTAGAGCTAAGCTCCTACGAGCAGTACTTC	CASSVELSSYEQYF
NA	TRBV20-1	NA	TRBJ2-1	TGCAGTGCTAGAGATCAGGATGAGCAGTTCTTC	CSARDQDEQFF
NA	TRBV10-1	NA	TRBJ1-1	TGCGCCAGCAGTGACGGAGGGTCCTCTGAAGCTTTCTTT	CASSDGGSSEAFF
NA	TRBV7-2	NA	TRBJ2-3	TGTGCCAGCAGCTCGAACCAGGGGGATACGCAGTATTTT	CASSSNQGDTQYF
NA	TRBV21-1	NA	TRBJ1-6	TGTGCCAGCAGCAAATCTATACCGAATTCACCCCTCCACTTT	CASSKSIPNSPLHF
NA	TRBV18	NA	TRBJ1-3	TGTGCCAGCTCACCGCGTGAGGGCGGCTCTGGAAACACCATATATTTT	CASSPREGGSGNTIYF
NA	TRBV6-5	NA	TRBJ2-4	TGTGCCAGCAGTTACTGGTTCGGAGACATTCAGTACTTC	CASSYWFGDIQYF